This T cell receptor beta chain was sequenced in a study of shared clonotypes between healthy human individuals (dated by TCRdb to about 2020). In terms of the full investigation: The cohort included a few men and two women between 18 and 49 years of age. Per donor, leukapheresis produced somewhere between about 0.85 and 9.5 billion PBMCs. To increase sequencing depth and limit assay-specific biases, TCR repertoire library preparation and sequencing were carried out by different laboratories using diverse techniques. To estimate repertoire size and how much clonotype sharing occurs between individuals, the study deeply sequenced the blood TCR repertoires of several healthy adults. For each donor, CD4 naive and CD4 memory were each run on three plates, CD8 naive on two plates, and CD8 memory on one plate. Findings and caveats that apply to the study as a whole: Sampling was restricted to blood, and TCR repertoires in tissues likely differ from the TCR repertoires found in blood. Larger estimated clonotype richness was generally found for naive subsets than for memory subsets. Pairwise subsampling indicated that sequencing depth was expected to affect the degree of clonotype sharing among donors. Because the study included a small number of donors, the genetic and exposure-history diversity represented was limited. Clonotypes shared by all four sorted-subset donors showed higher generation probabilities than non-shared clonotypes. Sharing across a few donors was observed for approximately 5% of naive CD4, less than 4% of naive CD8, about 2.3% of memory CD4, and about 0.39% of memory CD8 clonotypes. Incomplete sequencing was indicated by rarefaction of sorted-subset datasets, despite the large sequencing depth.

TCR CDR3 regions were amplified from genomic DNA by multiplex PCR using the deep immunoSEQ assay. Extracted genomic DNA from each cell subset was spread evenly across all wells of several immunoSEQ 96-well plates, with each plate serving as a replicate. For sorted subsets, roughly 200 ng of genomic DNA, equivalent to roughly 33,000 T cell genomes, went into each replicate PCR. Purified libraries were quantified with a Qubit 3.0 fluorometer, sized on a Bioanalyzer 2100, and re-quantified with the KAPA Library Quantification kit. Every immunoSEQ 96-well plate was sequenced on a separate single-read 150-cycle Illumina NextSeq 550 flow cell. Concerning the study's data processing: Because only junctional sequences without quality scores were contained in the immunoSEQ output, filtering matching that applied to full-length reads could not be performed. Sequences were annotated with PyIR, a Python wrapper for IgBLAST v1.9, and V/J genes and CDR3 were assigned using IMGT germline references. Any read was removed if the V/J assignment was weak (E-value above 1e-6), the CDR3 was missing, or the read contained stop codons, out-of-frame junctions, or ambiguous translated residues. A V3J clonotype was defined by an identical inferred V gene, J gene, and CDR3 amino acid sequence. Percentage overlap between repertoires was computed as shared unique clonotypes divided by the size of the smaller repertoire. Repertoire richness was assessed with RTK rarefaction, the Chao1 estimator, and Recon v2.1 estimates of unobserved clonotypes. OLGA was used to compute generation probabilities for all TCRbeta clonotypes that the gDNA method yielded from a handful of donors. This immuneACCESS table, as held by TCRdb, lists in-frame sequences with V and J called but not all clones. Of the missing ones, under half trace to an unresolved V gene in checked studies; the others have no known cause. That table is the source of V, J and clone size, and D and trimming were worked out from the DNA. A total of about 2.5 million clones appear in this sample, roughly 92% of them only once. 0.37% of the sample is held by the ten biggest clonotypes.

The donors were healthy, HIV-negative adults with no recently reported acute infections or vaccinations. Every donor was a Caucasian adult living in Nashville, Tennessee, USA. CD4+ T cells were enriched by magnetic negative selection, after which naive cells were positively selected on CD45RA and the negative fraction was taken as the memory subset. Blood was obtained by leukapheresis, after which PBMCs were separated by Ficoll-Histopaque density gradient centrifugation and cryopreserved in liquid nitrogen vapor phase. Purity and quantity of every magnetically sorted T cell population were checked by analytical flow cytometry. Each sorted fraction had its genomic DNA isolated and then quantified by UV absorbance on a Nanodrop 2000c. With respect to this clone: What antigen it recognizes has not been identified. The input lacks base qualities; no much larger clone sits a single base away.

The source of this sequence is a man aged 18 to 30 in good health. Some clones in this sample may be carry-over from other donors' samples. Material for sequencing was naive CD4+ T cells from PBMCs. The label giving this sample's cell subset or site can be read as: CD45RA+ positively selected.

The nucleotide sequence reads TGTGCCAGCAGCGGGACTAAGAGGGGGAGTGAAAAACTGTTTTTT. This gives the protein CASSGTKRGSEKLFF. The chain links TRBV7-8 with TRBJ1-4, and the D gene may be TRBD1, 6 bases matching. CDR1 and CDR2, looked up from the germline V gene, are SGHVS and FQNEAQ. The CDR3 goes from the cysteine to the phenylalanine over 15 residues. The sequence is cut down to CDR3 DNA, 45 bases in frame from base 1. V and J lose 5 bases and 7 bases, and a span of 17 bases separates them.